The rows below give T cell receptor beta chains drawn from one sample of a study of cytomegalovirus exposure and HLA in healthy donors. Here immunoSEQ multiplex PCR was the method, and the copy in TCRdb shows in-frame clones only, minus some. The table lists 140,000 or so clones, 80% of them singletons, with less than 3.5% in the top ten. Specimen: PBMCs. The receptors stem from a woman aged 25 to 39 in good health and CMV-seronegative. Both conserved end residues are trimmed from each CDR3. Fields, in order: V gene, J gene, clone size, CDR3 protein. Clone size, where shown, is once, few, many, or a class for clones that have expanded.

V: TRBV27; J: TRBJ2-3; size: NA; CDR3: ASSFRSYFQGRGTQY
V: TRBV7-2; J: TRBJ2-5; size: NA; CDR3: ASSLASGGGQETQY
V: TRBV6-1; J: TRBJ2-5; size: NA; CDR3: ASYRQGGEQY
V: TRBV29-1; J: TRBJ1-2; size: NA; CDR3: SVEAWEGNYGYT
V: TRBV9; J: TRBJ1-1; size: NA; CDR3: ASSARGDLDTEAF
V: TRBV6-1; J: TRBJ1-2; size: NA; CDR3: ASSEARTGGYGYT
V: TRBV11-2; J: TRBJ2-1; size: NA; CDR3: ASSPGTGPSSYNEQF
V: TRBV28; J: TRBJ1-5; size: NA; CDR3: ASSLFSGAHNQPQH
V: TRBV7-2; J: TRBJ1-3; size: NA; CDR3: ASTSGWAGNTIY
V: TRBV5-4; J: TRBJ2-3; size: NA; CDR3: ASSLYYSSFCTQY
V: TRBV6-6; J: TRBJ2-5; size: NA; CDR3: ASSYSGTGARTQY
V: TRBV30; J: TRBJ1-5; size: once; CDR3: AWRRTGGGQPQH
V: TRBV5-4; J: TRBJ1-4; size: few; CDR3: ASSLGPGEKLF
V: TRBV11-2; J: TRBJ2-7; size: few; CDR3: ASSLEQGPLYEQY
V: TRBV4-3; J: TRBJ2-7; size: few; CDR3: ASSQDSRLADEQY
V: TRBV6-5; J: TRBJ1-4; size: few; CDR3: ASSYSGTGGEKLF
V: TRBV7-2; J: TRBJ1-1; size: NA; CDR3: ASSLASGVRTEAF
V: TRBV15; J: TRBJ1-4; size: NA; CDR3: ATSRDGQATNEKLF
V: TRBV19; J: TRBJ2-3; size: NA; CDR3: ASSIGLAAGIFTDTQY
V: TRBV9; J: TRBJ2-3; size: once; CDR3: ASSVEGQGYTDTQY
V: TRBV2; J: TRBJ2-5; size: NA; CDR3: ASSEGGEQTQY
V: TRBV27; J: TRBJ2-3; size: NA; CDR3: ASSLLTGTIHTDTQY
V: TRBV5-8; J: TRBJ2-1; size: NA; CDR3: ASSEWHIHEQF
V: TRBV27; J: TRBJ2-7; size: NA; CDR3: ASGTIGQGAREQY
V: TRBV10-3; J: TRBJ2-7; size: NA; CDR3: AISGGTWSSYEQY
V: TRBV9; J: TRBJ2-2; size: NA; CDR3: ASSAWTGGVIRNGELF
V: TRBV29-1; J: TRBJ1-2; size: NA; CDR3: SVGTGGRGYT
V: TRBV11-2; J: TRBJ1-3; size: NA; CDR3: ASSGLRGSANTIY
V: TRBV7-9; J: TRBJ1-1; size: NA; CDR3: ASSSTGSNTEAF
V: TRBV28; J: TRBJ2-3; size: once; CDR3: ASSSDVTSTDTQY
V: TRBV9; J: TRBJ2-1; size: NA; CDR3: ASSQQPGTSQPSYNEQF
V: TRBV6-5; J: TRBJ2-5; size: NA; CDR3: ASRSSSGGWETQY
V: TRBV7-9; J: TRBJ2-3; size: NA; CDR3: ASSLGGGKDTQY
V: TRBV7-9; J: TRBJ1-4; size: NA; CDR3: ASSLERVSNEKLF
V: TRBV30; J: TRBJ1-1; size: NA; CDR3: AWSGSLNTEAF
V: TRBV7-9; J: TRBJ1-1; size: NA; CDR3: ASSLAAVRGNTEAF
V: TRBV2; J: TRBJ2-2; size: NA; CDR3: ASSRRVVDTGELF
V: TRBV5-1; J: TRBJ2-5; size: NA; CDR3: ASSMGSGGALETQY
V: TRBV11-2; J: TRBJ2-5; size: NA; CDR3: ASRRGQGRTKETQY
V: TRBV4-1; J: TRBJ2-7; size: NA; CDR3: ASSQDVSGRAAEQY
V: TRBV7-8; J: TRBJ2-1; size: NA; CDR3: ASSGRPYNEQF
V: TRBV5-6; J: TRBJ1-2; size: NA; CDR3: ASSPDRDQGYGYT
V: TRBV19; J: TRBJ2-7; size: NA; CDR3: ASSIGWQAVYEQY
V: TRBV1; J: TRBJ2-1; size: NA; CDR3: TSSQDPLAGGYNEQF
V: TRBV7-9; J: TRBJ1-6; size: NA; CDR3: ASSLQGRNSPLH
V: TRBV11-2; J: TRBJ2-2; size: many; CDR3: ASSLRRGANTGELF